This T cell receptor (beta chain) was sequenced in a study of T cells in Graves' hyperthyroidism and ophthalmopathy. The investigators amplified TCR beta CDR3 regions from RNA transcripts. Primed by the HTBI set, a first-round RT-PCR was run on the TCR CDR3. TCRdb re-derived calls from the multiplex PCR reads in MiXCR, one entry per CDR3 protein. The sample shows 800,000 or so distinct CDR3 sequences, 35% to 45% of them seen only once. This clonotype occurred many times. Its matching antigen is unknown. The CDR3 totals 13 residues. Germline V CDR1 and CDR2: SGHTA, FQGTGA. The V end lost 5 bases, the J end lost 7 bases, and 15 bases lay between the germline ends. Study-wide points: A 13 V-J signature model discriminated ophthalmopathy versus stable hyperthyroidism.

Patients aged 18 to 65 had newly diagnosed hyperthyroidism lasting under 2 months. Material for sequencing was blood. The receptor's source is a man between 18 and 35 years old with Graves' hyperthyroidism. V and J are TRBV7-3 and TRBJ2-7; no clear D. CDR3 sequence (DNA): TGTGCCAGCAGCCTAGAGGTAGCTGGGGAGCAGTACTTC. Translation gives CASSLEVAGEQYF.